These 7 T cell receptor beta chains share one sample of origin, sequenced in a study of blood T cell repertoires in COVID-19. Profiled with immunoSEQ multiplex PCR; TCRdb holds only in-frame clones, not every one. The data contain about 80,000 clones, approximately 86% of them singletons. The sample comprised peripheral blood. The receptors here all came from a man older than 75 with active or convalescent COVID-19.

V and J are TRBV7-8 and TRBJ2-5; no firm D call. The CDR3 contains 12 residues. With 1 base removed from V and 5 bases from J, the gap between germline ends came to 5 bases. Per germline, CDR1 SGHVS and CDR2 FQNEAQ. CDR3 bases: TGTGCCAGCAGCTTAGGTCGGGAGACCCAGTACTTC. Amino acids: CASSLGRETQYF.

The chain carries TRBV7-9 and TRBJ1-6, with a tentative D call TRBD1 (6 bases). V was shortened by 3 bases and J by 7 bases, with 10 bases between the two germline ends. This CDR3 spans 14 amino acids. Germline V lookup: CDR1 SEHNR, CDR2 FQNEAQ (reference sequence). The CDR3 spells CASSFDRINSPLHF. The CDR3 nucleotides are TGTGCCAGCAGCTTCGACAGGATCAATTCACCCCTCCACTTT. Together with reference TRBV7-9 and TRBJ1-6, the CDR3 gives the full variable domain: DTGVSQNPRHKITKRGQNVTFRCDPISEHNRLYWYRQTLGQGPEFLTYFQNEAQLEKSRLLSDRFSAERPKGSFSTLEIQRTEQGDSAMYLCASSFDRINSPLHFGNGTRLTVT.

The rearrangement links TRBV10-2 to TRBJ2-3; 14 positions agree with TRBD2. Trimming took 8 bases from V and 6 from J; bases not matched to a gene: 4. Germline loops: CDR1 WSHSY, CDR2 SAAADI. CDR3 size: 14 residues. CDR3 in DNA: TGCGCCAGCTTGACTAGCGGGGGGGCTGATACGCAGTATTTT. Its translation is CASLTSGGADTQYF.

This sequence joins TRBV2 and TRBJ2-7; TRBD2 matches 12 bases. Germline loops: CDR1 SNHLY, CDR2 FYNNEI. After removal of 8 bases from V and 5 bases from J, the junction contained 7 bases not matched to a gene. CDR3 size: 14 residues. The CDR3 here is CASRLAGGTNEQYV. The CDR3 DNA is TGTGCCAGCCGTCTAGCGGGGGGGACTAACGAGCAGTACGTC.

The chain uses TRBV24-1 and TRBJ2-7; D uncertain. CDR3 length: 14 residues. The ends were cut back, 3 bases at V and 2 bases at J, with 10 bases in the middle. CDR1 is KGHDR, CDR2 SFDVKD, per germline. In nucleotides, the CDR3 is TGTGCCACCAGTGATGACGTTGGGCCCTACGAGCAGTACGTC. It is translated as CATSDDVGPYEQYV.

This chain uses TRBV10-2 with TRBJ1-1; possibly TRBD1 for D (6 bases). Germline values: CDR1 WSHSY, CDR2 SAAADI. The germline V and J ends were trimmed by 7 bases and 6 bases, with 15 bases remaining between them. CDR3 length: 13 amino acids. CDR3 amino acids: CASTTGRLSEAFF. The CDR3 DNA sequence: TGCGCCAGCACCACAGGGCGGTTGTCTGAAGCTTTCTTT.

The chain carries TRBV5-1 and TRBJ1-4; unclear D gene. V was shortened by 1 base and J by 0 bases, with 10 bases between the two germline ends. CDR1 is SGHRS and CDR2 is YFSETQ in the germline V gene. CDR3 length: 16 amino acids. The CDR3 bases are TGCGCCAGCAGCTTGCAGAGTAGCTCAACTAATGAAAAACTGTTTTTT. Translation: CASSLQSSSTNEKLFF.